What follows are 21 T cell receptor beta chains derived from one specimen sequenced in a study of control samples from healthy donors and cancer patients. This table comes from immunoSEQ multiplex PCR, and its TCRdb copy is limited to in-frame clones, with some not included. The sample data list about 200,000 clones. Sequenced: blood. These receptors were collected from a woman younger than 45 in good health.

The V call is TRBV5-8, the J call TRBJ1-5, with 7 bases fitting TRBD1. V lost 3 bases and J lost 3; bases outside the gene matches: 6. The CDR3 covers 15 residues. Germline V gene sequence: CDR1 SGHTS, CDR2 YDEGEE. CDR3 in amino acids: CASSYPGQFNQPQHF. The DNA for the CDR3 is TGTGCCAGCAGCTACCCGGGACAGTTCAATCAGCCCCAGCATTTT.

V gene TRBV3-1 (or the pseudogene TRBV3-2) combines with J gene TRBJ2-5; 13 bases fit TRBD2. CDR1 LGHDT and CDR2 YNNKEL come from the germline V gene (reference sequence). This CDR3 has 18 amino acids. V gave up 7 bases and J gave up 5 bases; unmatched junction bases: 16. The CDR3 bases are TGTGCCAGCAACCCGAGGACTAGCGGGGGTGTCCCCCGGGAGACCCAGTACTTC. Its translation: CASNPRTSGGVPRETQYF.

The gene calls are TRBV5-5 and TRBJ2-7; 11 positions agree with TRBD1. The germline gives CDR1 SGHKS, CDR2 YYEKEE (reference sequence). The CDR3 is made up of 17 amino acids. V lost 2 bases and J lost 0; bases outside the gene matches: 7. CDR3 protein: CASSLGQGATSSYEQYF. The CDR3 coding sequence is TGTGCCAGCAGCTTAGGACAGGGGGCCACAAGCTCCTACGAGCAGTACTTC.

V and J are TRBV28 and TRBJ1-1, with D tentatively TRBD1 (5 bases). Trimming pared 5 bases from V and 1 base from J, leaving 14 bases between. From germline, CDR1 is MDHEN and CDR2 SYDVKM. The CDR3 has 15 amino acids. The CDR3 DNA reads TGTGCCAGCAGTCCCTCGACAGCAGCGAACACTGAAGCTTTCTTT. Translating it yields CASSPSTAANTEAFF.

The chain carries TRBV15 and TRBJ2-3; no firm D call. V was clipped by 4 bases and J by 4 bases, with 9 bases between them. The CDR3 sequence is 13 residues long. Germline values: CDR1 LNHNV, CDR2 YYDKDF (reference sequence). CDR3 sequence: CATSTYMADTQYF. CDR3 DNA: TGTGCCACCAGCACATACATGGCAGATACGCAGTATTTT.

This chain uses TRBV7-9 with TRBJ2-1, with no clear D. The CDR3 runs to 12 residues. Looked up from germline, CDR1 is SEHNR and CDR2 is FQNEAQ (reference sequence). V was cut by 1 base and J by 10 bases, with 8 bases left in between. The CDR3 coding sequence is TGTGCCAGCAGCTTAGGATCCCAGGAGCAGTTCTTC. It codes for CASSLGSQEQFF.

CDR3 sequence reads: CASSPRSSGVDTEAFF. The CDR3 DNA sequence: TGTGCCAGCAGCCCCCGCTCATCAGGGGTGGACACTGAAGCTTTCTTT. The chain is built from TRBV7-9 and TRBJ1-1, with a weak D call TRBD1 (6 bases). Deletions cut 5 bases from V and 3 bases from J, with 19 bases between. Germline V gives CDR1 SEHNR, CDR2 FQNEAQ (reference sequence). The length of the CDR3 is 16 residues.

The CDR3 DNA is TGTGCCAGCTCACGGGACAGGGTAGGGTCACCCCTCCACTTT. Translating gives CASSRDRVGSPLHF. This chain uses TRBV18 with TRBJ1-6, with 9 bases that match TRBD1. The CDR3 spans 14 residues. V shed 4 bases, J shed 10 bases, and the junction held 5 bases outside the gene matches. Germline V lookup: CDR1 KGHSH, CDR2 LQKENI.

V and J are TRBV27 and TRBJ2-1; 11 bases match TRBD2. The CDR3 has 14 residues. The junction had 9 bases not matched to a gene; V was cut back by 3 bases and J by 14 bases. The germline V gene has CDR1 MNHEY and CDR2 SMNVEV (reference sequence). DNA of the CDR3: TGTGCCAGCAGTTTTTCGACTAGCGGGGCCGCAAAGTTCTTC. Encoded protein: CASSFSTSGAAKFF.

V and J are TRBV24-1 and TRBJ1-4; TRBD1 aligns across 9 bases. The trim removed 4 bases at V and 6 bases at J, leaving 5 bases unmatched. The CDR3 covers 15 residues. Germline CDR1 reads KGHDR; CDR2 reads SFDVKD. The CDR3 loop reads CATSDLQGAYEKLFF. The CDR3, as DNA: TGTGCCACCAGTGACCTACAGGGGGCCTATGAAAAACTGTTTTTT.

The chain employs TRBV30 and TRBJ1-2; D gene unclear. With 0 bases removed from V and 8 bases from J, the gap between germline ends came to 13 bases. Germline V gives CDR1 GTSNPN, CDR2 SVGIG (reference sequence). The CDR3 extends over 13 amino acids. The CDR3 DNA reads as TGTGCCTGGAGTGTAACGGGCCTGCGAGGCTACACCTTC. It encodes CAWSVTGLRGYTF.

The chain links TRBV29-1 to TRBJ1-1; D gene unclear. The CDR3 runs 11 residues. Germline CDR1 reads SQVTM; CDR2 reads ANQGSEA. V dropped 6 bases and J dropped 4 bases, with 9 bases sitting between them. CDR3 in amino acids: CSVPRGTEAFF. The CDR3 DNA sequence: TGCAGCGTCCCACGAGGCACTGAAGCTTTCTTT.

The chain carries TRBV7-6 and TRBJ2-4; 7 bases are shared with TRBD2. This CDR3 has 15 amino acids. Germline loops: CDR1 SGHVS, CDR2 FNYEAQ. Trimming cost V 4 bases and J 4 bases; bases outside gene matches: 7. For the CDR3, the DNA is TGTGCCAGCAGCTCCATAGCGGGCCTGAAAAACATTCAGTACTTC. As protein: CASSSIAGLKNIQYF.

The V call is TRBV7-3, the J call TRBJ1-6; a possible D gene is TRBD1 (5 bases). CDR1 is SGHTA and CDR2 is FQGTGA in the germline V gene. The V gene lost 1 base and the J gene lost 5 bases, with 18 bases spanning the gap. The CDR3 contains 18 residues. This chain's CDR3 is CASSLNGFTGGDNSPLHF. The DNA of the CDR3 is TGTGCCAGCAGCTTAAACGGTTTTACGGGGGGAGATAATTCACCCCTCCACTTT.

V gene TRBV28 combines with J gene TRBJ1-2, with 10 positions matching TRBD1. The CDR3 totals 15 residues. The germline gives CDR1 MDHEN, CDR2 SYDVKM. The V segment lost 7 bases and the J segment 3 bases; nucleotides outside the gene matches: 8. The DNA for the CDR3 is TGTGCCAGCATCAGACAGGGGGCGCGGCACTATGGCTACACCTTC. Protein product: CASIRQGARHYGYTF.

The J gene is TRBJ2-1, the V gene TRBV19; 9 nucleotides match TRBD1. CDR1 LNHDA and CDR2 SQIVND come from the germline V gene (reference sequence). This CDR3 comprises 14 residues. V gave up 10 bases and J gave up 4 bases; unmatched junction bases: 8. The CDR3 protein is CATAGTGPYNEQFF. In DNA, the CDR3 is TGTGCCACCGCCGGGACAGGGCCTTACAATGAGCAGTTCTTC.

The CDR3 region has the DNA TGCGCCAGCAGCTTGGTCGCCAATTCACCCCTCCACTTT. This codes for CASSLVANSPLHF. This chain connects TRBV5-1 to TRBJ1-6; D gene unclear. Germline CDR1 reads SGHRS; CDR2 reads YFSETQ. V dropped 0 bases and J dropped 7 bases, with 5 bases sitting between them. The CDR3 extends over 13 amino acids.

The chain employs TRBV19 and TRBJ2-7; TRBD2 might be the D (5 bases). With 1 base removed from V and 8 bases from J, the gap between germline ends came to 12 bases. CDR1 is LNHDA, CDR2 SQIVND, per germline (reference sequence). CDR3 size: 13 residues. The CDR3 DNA reads as TGTGCCAGTAGTATAGGGGGAGAGGGCAAGCAGTACTTC. It encodes CASSIGGEGKQYF.

The chain couples TRBV27 to TRBJ1-2, with 10 bases matching TRBD1. Losses at the gene ends were 3 bases for V and 3 bases for J; bases not matched to a gene: 7. The CDR3 sequence is 16 residues long. The germline gives CDR1 MNHEY, CDR2 SMNVEV (reference sequence). CDR3 loop: CASSFLPGTGDYGYTF. For the CDR3, the DNA is TGTGCCAGCAGTTTTCTTCCCGGGACAGGGGACTATGGCTACACCTTC.

V is TRBV10-2 and J is TRBJ1-6, with TRBD1 as a possible D gene (5 bases). The V gene's germline CDR1 is WSHSY and CDR2 SAAADI. V was clipped by 5 bases and J by 9 bases, with 14 bases between them. This CDR3 contains 14 residues. The CDR3 DNA reads as TGCGCCAGCAGTCGACAGTCTACGGGTTCACCCCTCCACTTT. Amino acids: CASSRQSTGSPLHF.

This sequence joins TRBV7-8 and TRBJ1-2; 7 nucleotides match TRBD1. The germline V gene has CDR1 SGHVS and CDR2 FQNEAQ. V lost 5 bases, J lost 3 bases, and 9 bases stayed unmatched. The CDR3 has 15 amino acids. The CDR3 here is CASSPATGSDYGYTF. The CDR3 nucleotides are TGTGCCAGCAGCCCCGCGACAGGGTCCGACTATGGCTACACCTTC.